This T cell receptor beta chain was documented in a study of identical twins. Notes on the study in general: Abundant beta clonotypes from cord blood had fewer insertions, unlike memory repertoires, which showed none. Excess low generation probability was seen in twin-shared out-of-frame alpha sequences. Models underpredicted monozygotic twin sharing of out-of-frame TCR alpha.

Trimming left V 5 bases short and J 14 bases short, with 16 bases between. CDR3 length: 12 residues. This clonotype was recorded many times. Its antigen is as yet unknown. Addition of a universal primer site occurred through template switching, and cDNA carried unique molecular identifiers. MiXCR, applied by TCRdb to the 5' RACE reads, yields one record per CDR3 protein. The table shows around 370,000 distinct CDR3 sequences, with roughly 9% occurring only once. Input material: naive T cells sorted from blood. The TCR was taken from a woman aged 50 to 60 in good health. The chain joins TRBV12-3 or TRBV12-4 to TRBJ2-1; D gene unclear. CDR3: CASSPRPPGEFF. CDR3 DNA sequence: TGTGCCAGCAGTCCACGGCCCCCGGGCGAGTTCTTC.